This T cell receptor (beta chain) is drawn from a study of blood T cell repertoires in COVID-19. Assay used: immunoSEQ multiplex PCR; TCRdb lists only in-frame clones, some missing. This table holds about 440,000 clones, approximately 90% found once. Trimming removed 6 bases at V and 5 bases at J, with 16 bases between. The CDR3 is 14 amino acids. Germline assignment: CDR1 ENHRY and CDR2 SYGVKD. Sequences were obtained from peripheral blood. V and J are TRBV10-3 and TRBJ2-5; TRBD1 is a possible D gene (6 bases). The sequence came from a woman aged 25-40 years with acute or convalescent COVID-19. CDR3 residues: CAIRGALRGETQYF. In DNA, the CDR3 is TGTGCCATCAGAGGGGCCCTAAGGGGGGAGACCCAGTACTTC.